This TCR beta chain was identified during a study of blood T cell repertoires in COVID-19. Looking at the study overall: Donors in the United States, Italy and Spain gave samples during acute or convalescent COVID-19. Sample material is recorded as cDNA or gDNA derived from T cells, B-cell-depleted T cells, or PBMCs.

As originally analysed: Amplifying reference gene primers gave estimates of nucleated cell counts. The assay was immunoSEQ multiplex PCR, and TCRdb's table has in-frame clones only and misses some. V and J calls and clone size are as listed in that table; D and trimming were resolved from the DNA. The repertoire has approximately 22,000 clones, approximately 91% of them found once; the top ten carry about 3.1%. CDR1 is SGHRS and CDR2 is YFSETQ in the germline V gene. V was pared by 7 bases and J by 7 bases, with 9 bases between. The CDR3 extends over 11 amino acids. Source material: peripheral blood. V gene TRBV5-1 combines with J gene TRBJ2-1; D call uncertain. The sequence was collected from a woman in her sixties or seventies with active COVID-19. The CDR3 region has the DNA TGCGCCAGCGCTACAGCTAATGAGCAGTTCTTC. Its translation is CASATANEQFF. Looking up the rest from reference TRBV5-1 and TRBJ2-1 gives the full variable domain: KAGVTQTPRYLIKTRGQQVTLSCSPISGHRSVSWYQQTPGQGLQFLFEYFSETQRNKGNFPGRFSGRQFSNSRSEMNVSTLELGDSALYLCASATANEQFFGPGTRLTVL.